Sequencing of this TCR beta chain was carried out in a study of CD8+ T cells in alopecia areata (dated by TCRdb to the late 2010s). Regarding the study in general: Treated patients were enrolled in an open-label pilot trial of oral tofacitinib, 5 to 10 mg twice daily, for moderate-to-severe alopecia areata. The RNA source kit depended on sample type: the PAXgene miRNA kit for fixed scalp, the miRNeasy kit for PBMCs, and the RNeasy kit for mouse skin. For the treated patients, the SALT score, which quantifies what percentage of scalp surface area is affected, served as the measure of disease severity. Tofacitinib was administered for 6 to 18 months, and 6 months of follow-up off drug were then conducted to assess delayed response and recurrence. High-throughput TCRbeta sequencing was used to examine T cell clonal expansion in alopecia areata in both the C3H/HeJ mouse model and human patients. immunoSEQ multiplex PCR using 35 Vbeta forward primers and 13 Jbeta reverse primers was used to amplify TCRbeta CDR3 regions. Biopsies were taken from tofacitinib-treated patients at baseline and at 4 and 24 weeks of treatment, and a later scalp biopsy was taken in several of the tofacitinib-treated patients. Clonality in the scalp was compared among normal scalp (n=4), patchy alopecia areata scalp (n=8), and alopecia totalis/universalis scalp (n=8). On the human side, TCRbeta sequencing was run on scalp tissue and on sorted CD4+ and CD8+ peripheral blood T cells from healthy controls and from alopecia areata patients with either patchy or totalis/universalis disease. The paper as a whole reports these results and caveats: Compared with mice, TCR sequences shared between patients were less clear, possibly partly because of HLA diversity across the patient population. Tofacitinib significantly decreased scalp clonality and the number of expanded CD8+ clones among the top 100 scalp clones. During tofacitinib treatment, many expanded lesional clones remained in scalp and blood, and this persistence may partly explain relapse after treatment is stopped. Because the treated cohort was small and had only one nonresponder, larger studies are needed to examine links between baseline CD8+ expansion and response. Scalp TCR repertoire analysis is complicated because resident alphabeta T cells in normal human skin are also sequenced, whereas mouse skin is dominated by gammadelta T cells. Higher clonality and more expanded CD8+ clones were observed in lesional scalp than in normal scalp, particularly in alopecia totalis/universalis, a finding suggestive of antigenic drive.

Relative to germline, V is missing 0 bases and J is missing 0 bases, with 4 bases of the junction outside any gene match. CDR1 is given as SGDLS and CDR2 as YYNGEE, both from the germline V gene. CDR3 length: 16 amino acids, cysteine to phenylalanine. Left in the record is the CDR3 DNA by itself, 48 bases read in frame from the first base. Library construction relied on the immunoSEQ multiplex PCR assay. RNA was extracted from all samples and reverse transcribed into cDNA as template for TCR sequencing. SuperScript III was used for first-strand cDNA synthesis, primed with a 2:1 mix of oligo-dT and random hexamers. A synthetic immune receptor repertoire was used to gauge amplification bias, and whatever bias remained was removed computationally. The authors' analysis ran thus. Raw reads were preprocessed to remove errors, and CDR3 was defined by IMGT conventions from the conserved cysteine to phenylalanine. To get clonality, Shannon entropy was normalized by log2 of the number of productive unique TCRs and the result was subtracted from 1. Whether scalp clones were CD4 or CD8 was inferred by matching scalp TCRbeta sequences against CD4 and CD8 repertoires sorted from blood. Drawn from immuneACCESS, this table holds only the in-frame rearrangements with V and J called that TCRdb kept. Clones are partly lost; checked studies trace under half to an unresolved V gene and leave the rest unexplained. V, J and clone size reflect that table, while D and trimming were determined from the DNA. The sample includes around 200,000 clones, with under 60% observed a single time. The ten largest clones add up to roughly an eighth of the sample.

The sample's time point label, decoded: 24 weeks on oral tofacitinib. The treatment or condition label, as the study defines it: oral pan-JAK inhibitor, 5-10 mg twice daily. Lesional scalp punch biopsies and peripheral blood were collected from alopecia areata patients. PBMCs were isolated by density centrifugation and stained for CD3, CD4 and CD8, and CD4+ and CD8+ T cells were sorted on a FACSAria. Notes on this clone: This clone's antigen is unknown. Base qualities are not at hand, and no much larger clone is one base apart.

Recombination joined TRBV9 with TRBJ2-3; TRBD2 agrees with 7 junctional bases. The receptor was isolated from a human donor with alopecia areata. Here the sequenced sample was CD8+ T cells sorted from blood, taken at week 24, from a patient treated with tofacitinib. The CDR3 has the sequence CASSVVGRGSTDTQYF. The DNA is TGTGCCAGCAGCGTAGTAGGGCGGGGGAGCACAGATACGCAGTATTTT. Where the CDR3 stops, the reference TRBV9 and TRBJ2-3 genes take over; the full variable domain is DSGVTQTPKHLITATGQRVTLRCSPRSGDLSVYWYQQSLDQGLQFLIQYYNGEERAKGNILERFSAQQFPDLHSELNLSSLELGDSALYFCASSVVGRGSTDTQYFGPGTRLTVL.